The 9 T cell receptor beta chains below were found in one sample sequenced in a study of T cells in localized non-small cell lung cancer. Profiled with immunoSEQ multiplex PCR; TCRdb holds only in-frame clones, not every one. Here the sample spans about 52,000 clones, roughly 89% being singletons. The sample in question was peripheral blood, obtained before any cancer treatment. Source of these receptors: an older male donor with stage III squamous cell lung carcinoma.

The rearrangement joins TRBV6-5 to TRBJ1-2; D unclear. The CDR3 loop spans 14 amino acids. Deletions cut 2 bases from V and 5 bases from J, with 12 bases between. Germline V gives CDR1 MNHEY, CDR2 SVGAGI. Written as DNA, the CDR3 is TGTGCCAGCAGTTACGAGGGAGGGCAATATGGCTACACCTTC. Translating gives CASSYEGGQYGYTF.

CDR3 residues: CASSGSGQGCTF. CDR3 coding DNA: TGTGCCAGCAGCGGTAGTGGGCAGGGATGCACCTTC. The rearrangement links TRBV27 to TRBJ1-2; possibly TRBD1 for D (5 bases). CDR3 length: 12 amino acids. The V gene's germline CDR1 is MNHEY and CDR2 SMNVEV (reference sequence). Trimming removed 6 bases from V and 13 bases from J, with 18 bases in between.

V is TRBV7-3 and J is TRBJ2-3; D remains unclear. V was trimmed by 3 bases and J by 0 bases, leaving 4 bases between them. This CDR3 contains 13 residues. CDR1 and CDR2 from the germline V gene are SGHTA and FQGTGA. The CDR3 protein is CASSFGSTDTQYF. The CDR3 DNA sequence: TGTGCCAGCAGCTTTGGCAGCACAGATACGCAGTATTTT.

The chain joins TRBV19 to TRBJ2-7, with 8 bases aligning to TRBD2. Germline lookup yields CDR1 LNHDA and CDR2 SQIVND (reference sequence). The trim removed 5 bases at V and 3 bases at J, leaving 9 bases unmatched. The CDR3 length is 15 residues. The CDR3 reads CASSDPGGEGYEQYF. The CDR3 DNA reads TGTGCCAGTAGTGACCCGGGAGGGGAGGGCTACGAGCAGTACTTC.

V and J are TRBV19 and TRBJ1-5; 7 nucleotides match TRBD1. The CDR3 loop spans 13 amino acids. Per the germline V gene, CDR1 is LNHDA and CDR2 is SQIVND (reference sequence). Trimming took 5 bases from V and 7 from J; bases not matched to a gene: 5. CDR3 protein: CASSEGARQPQHF. For the CDR3, the DNA is TGTGCCAGTAGTGAGGGGGCAAGGCAGCCCCAGCATTTT.

This clone has a single count. The rearrangement uses TRBV7-9 and TRBJ2-7; tentative D call: TRBD1 (6 bases). Looked up from germline, CDR1 is SEHNR and CDR2 is FQNEAQ (reference sequence). The CDR3 has 13 residues. V was trimmed by 1 base and J by 7 bases, leaving 11 bases between them. In DNA form, the CDR3 reads TGTGCCAGCAGCTTAGGACGCACAGGGGAGCAGTACTTC. Its protein product is CASSLGRTGEQYF. Variable domain in full (rest from reference TRBV7-9 and TRBJ2-7): DTGVSQNPRHKITKRGQNVTFRCDPISEHNRLYWYRQTLGQGPEFLTYFQNEAQLEKSRLLSDRFSAERPKGSFSTLEIQRTEQGDSAMYLCASSLGRTGEQYFGPGTRLTVT.

The sample holds one count of this clone. This chain's CDR3 is CASSLGESAGGRDTQYF. CDR3 DNA: TGTGCCAGCAGCTTAGGGGAATCGGCGGGAGGTAGGGATACGCAGTATTTT. The chain recombines TRBV11-3 with TRBJ2-3; 8 positions match TRBD2. This CDR3 has 17 residues. V gave up 1 base and J gave up 6 bases; unmatched junction bases: 12. In germline, CDR1 is SGHNT, CDR2 YENEEA.

J is TRBJ2-2 and V is TRBV11-2, with no clear D. CDR1 is SGHAT and CDR2 is FQNNGV in the germline V gene. This CDR3 has 14 amino acids. Trimming removed 4 bases from V and 3 bases from J, with 9 bases in between. As DNA, the CDR3 is TGTGCCAGCAGCTGGGCACGAGACACCGGGGAGCTGTTTTTT. This gives the protein CASSWARDTGELFF. The full variable domain, its missing parts supplied by reference TRBV11-2 and TRBJ2-2, is EAGVAQSPRYKIIEKRQSVAFWCNPISGHATLYWYQQILGQGPKLLIQFQNNGVVDDSQLPKDRFSAERLKGVDSTLKIQPAKLEDSAVYLCASSWARDTGELFFGEGSRLTVL.

The rearrangement joins TRBV11-2 to TRBJ1-2; 8 bases map to TRBD1. Looked up from germline, CDR1 is SGHAT and CDR2 is FQNNGV. CDR3 length: 15 residues. V trimming: 6 bases; J trimming: 6 bases; junction bases outside the gene matches: 12. The CDR3 reads CASSWLQGALDGYTF. The CDR3 DNA reads TGTGCCAGCAGTTGGCTTCAGGGGGCACTCGATGGCTACACCTTC.